Shown below are 20 T cell receptor beta chains from a single sample sequenced in a study of Graves' ophthalmopathy and Graves' hyperthyroidism. The sequenced template was RNA, covering the TCR beta CDR3 region. HTBI primers were used in a first-round RT-PCR, which preceded a second-round multiplex PCR. TCRdb redid the calling of the multiplex PCR reads with MiXCR, one entry per CDR3 protein. The sample lists 620,000 or so distinct CDR3 sequences; 22% were seen once. The sample taken for sequencing was peripheral blood. These receptors were obtained from a woman younger than 30 with stable Graves' hyperthyroidism. Some clones in this sample may be carry-over from other donors' samples.

Only a few counts were recorded for this clonotype. The chain recombines TRBV13 with TRBJ1-2; D not resolved. CDR1 and CDR2 (germline): PRHDT, FYEKMQ (reference sequence). V was trimmed by 5 bases and J by 6 bases, leaving 10 bases between them. The CDR3 has 12 residues. The CDR3 sequence is CASSQQDDGYTF. The CDR3 coding sequence is TGTGCCAGCAGCCAGCAGGACGATGGCTACACCTTC.

Many counts were recorded for this clonotype. This rearrangement joins TRBV6-5 to TRBJ1-1, with 9 bases identical to TRBD1. The CDR3 is made up of 13 amino acids. Looked up from germline, CDR1 is MNHEY and CDR2 is SVGAGI. V lost 4 bases and J lost 6; bases outside the gene matches: 3. The CDR3 loop is CASSFRTGAEAFF. The CDR3 bases are TGTGCCAGCAGTTTCCGGACAGGGGCTGAAGCTTTCTTT.

This clonotype was counted at least ten times. This chain links TRBV15 with TRBJ2-7; 11 bases map to TRBD1. CDR1 is LNHNV, CDR2 YYDKDF, per germline (reference sequence). This CDR3 region has 17 residues. Germline trimming cut 3 bases from V and 3 bases from J; bases unmatched to any gene: 10. The CDR3 spells CATSRGGGQGELYEQYF. CDR3 in DNA: TGTGCCACCAGCAGGGGGGGGGGACAGGGGGAACTCTACGAGCAGTACTTC.

V gene TRBV18 combines with J gene TRBJ1-2, with a tentative D call TRBD1 (6 bases). This CDR3 contains 15 residues. V was clipped by 2 bases and J by 3 bases, with 13 bases between them. Germline CDR1 is KGHSH and CDR2 is LQKENI. Here the CDR3 DNA reads TGTGCCAGCTCACCAGCGGTCGGGGGCGACTATGGCTACACCTTC. This encodes CASSPAVGGDYGYTF.

V gene TRBV19 combines with J gene TRBJ2-7; D is uncertain. Trimming stripped 1 base from V and 0 bases from J, with 10 bases between. CDR1 and CDR2 (germline): LNHDA, SQIVND (reference sequence). The CDR3 is 15 amino acids. This chain's CDR3 is CASSIVGANSYEQYF. The CDR3 DNA reads TGTGCCAGTAGTATAGTCGGCGCCAACTCCTACGAGCAGTACTTC.

V usage is TRBV7-2 and J usage is TRBJ2-5; D may be TRBD2 (6 bases). This CDR3 is 16 amino acids long. Trimming took off 1 base at V and 4 bases at J, with 16 bases between the two ends. Germline loops: CDR1 SGHTA, CDR2 FQGNSA. CDR3 loop: CASSLVGGRLAETQYF. CDR3 nucleotide sequence: TGTGCCAGCAGCTTAGTGGGTGGGAGGCTAGCAGAGACCCAGTACTTC.

J is TRBJ1-1 and V is TRBV19, with D uncertain. CDR1 and CDR2 from the germline V gene are LNHDA and SQIVND (reference sequence). V lost 10 bases, J lost 6 bases, and 9 bases lay in between. There are 10 residues in the CDR3. CDR3 residues: CATHGAEAFF. CDR3 nucleotides: TGTGCCACCCATGGGGCTGAAGCTTTCTTT.

This clonotype came up many times. Being one base from a much bigger clone, this may be a read error. The gene calls are TRBV12-3 or TRBV12-4 and TRBJ1-1; a possible D gene is TRBD1 (5 bases). The CDR3 extends over 14 amino acids. V lost 6 bases and J lost 11, with 22 bases in between. CDR3 DNA: TGTGCCAGCAGAGGACGGGACCCAGTCTTTGACGCTTTCTTT. Its translation is CASRGRDPVFDAFF.

The gene calls are TRBV30 and TRBJ2-3; 12 nucleotides line up with TRBD1. CDR1 is GTSNPN and CDR2 is SVGIG in the germline V gene (reference sequence). J gave up 7 bases and V 4 bases, and 9 bases lay outside the gene matches. The CDR3 is made up of 15 amino acids. CDR3 bases: TGTGCCTGGACCGGGACAGGGGGCGCGGGATATACGCAGTATTTT. This codes for CAWTGTGGAGYTQYF.

Ten or more counts support this clonotype. V is TRBV5-5 and J is TRBJ1-2, with D possibly being TRBD1 (5 bases). Germline CDR1 is SGHKS and CDR2 is YYEKEE (reference sequence). Trimming took 2 bases from V and 1 from J, leaving 9 bases between them. The CDR3 is 14 amino acids. The CDR3 sequence: CASSFGGNNYGYTF. CDR3 bases: TGTGCCAGCAGCTTTGGGGGGAATAACTATGGCTACACCTTC. The full variable domain, with the rest looked up from reference TRBV5-5 and TRBJ1-2, is DAGVTQSPTHLIKTRGQQVTLRCSPISGHKSVSWYQQVLGQGPQFIFQYYEKEERGRGNFPDRFSARQFPNYSSELNVNALLLGDSALYLCASSFGGNNYGYTFGSGTRLTVV.

V and J are TRBV5-1 and TRBJ2-5, with TRBD2 matching over 12 bases. Germline V gives CDR1 SGHRS, CDR2 YFSETQ. The trim removed 4 bases at V and 5 bases at J, leaving 6 bases unmatched. The CDR3 covers 15 residues. The CDR3 sequence is CASSDGLAGSETQYF. CDR3 coding DNA: TGCGCCAGCAGCGACGGACTAGCGGGAAGTGAGACCCAGTACTTC.

This clonotype was seen ten or more times. The J gene is TRBJ1-5, the V gene TRBV6-5, with D unclear. The CDR3 runs to 16 residues. Germline V gives CDR1 MNHEY, CDR2 SVGAGI. Trimming removed 7 bases at V and 0 bases at J, with 16 bases between. This CDR3 is CASIWAAFDSNQPQHF. CDR3 nucleotide sequence: TGTGCCAGCATATGGGCAGCCTTCGATAGCAATCAGCCCCAGCATTTT.

CDR3 in amino acids: CASSLVRAQETQYF. The CDR3 DNA sequence: TGCGCCAGCAGCTTGGTACGGGCTCAAGAGACCCAGTACTTC. The chain joins TRBV5-1 to TRBJ2-5; D is ambiguous. V was clipped by 0 bases and J by 2 bases, with 8 bases between them. Germline V CDR1 and CDR2: SGHRS, YFSETQ. The CDR3 sequence is 14 residues long.

The J gene is TRBJ2-1, the V gene TRBV10-3; the D is unclear. In germline, CDR1 is ENHRY, CDR2 SYGVKD. Trimming stripped 9 bases from V and 0 bases from J, with 15 bases between. The CDR3 covers 15 residues. This CDR3 reads CAIETDKSSYNEQFF. The DNA for the CDR3 is TGTGCCATTGAGACTGACAAGAGCTCCTACAATGAGCAGTTCTTC.

This clonotype occurred many times. The V gene is TRBV12-3 or TRBV12-4, the J gene TRBJ1-2; D remains ambiguous. CDR3 size: 13 residues. Trimming removed 2 bases from V and 5 bases from J, with 9 bases in between. In DNA, the CDR3 is TGTGCCAGCAGTTTACCCCCCACGTATGGCTACACCTTC. Translated: CASSLPPTYGYTF.

The sample holds many counts of this clonotype. V gene TRBV28 combines with J gene TRBJ1-5; tentatively, D is TRBD1 (5 bases). The germline V gene encodes CDR1 MDHEN and CDR2 SYDVKM. V gave up 10 bases and J gave up 0 bases, with 16 bases separating them. The CDR3 has 15 amino acids. The CDR3 is CAIKGRVYSNQPQHF. For the CDR3, the DNA is TGTGCCATTAAGGGGCGGGTTTATAGCAATCAGCCCCAGCATTTT.

In this sample, this clonotype turned up many times. One end of the junction does not line up with germline, which may come from a read error. This chain links TRBV30 with TRBJ1-2, with TRBD1 as a possible D gene (5 bases). The CDR3 is 12 amino acids. CDR1 and CDR2 (germline): GTSNPN, SVGIG (reference sequence). CDR3 in amino acids: CAWSGAQVFKAF. CDR3 DNA sequence: TGTGCCTGGAGCGGGGCGCAGGTTTTTAAGGCCTTC.

V and J are TRBV30 and TRBJ1-2; TRBD1 matches 7 bases. V shed 4 bases and J 7 bases; nucleotides not matched to a gene: 15. Germline V gene data show CDR1 as GTSNPN and CDR2 as SVGIG (reference sequence). This CDR3 has 15 residues. CDR3 in DNA: TGTGCCTGGAATCATCGGGACAGTTCTATGATTGGCTACACCTTC. Its translation is CAWNHRDSSMIGYTF.

At least ten counts were recorded for this clonotype. The chain has TRBV6-2 or TRBV6-3 and TRBJ2-7; tentatively, D is TRBD2 (6 bases). This CDR3 comprises 16 residues. The ends were cut back, 0 bases at V and 3 bases at J, with 15 bases in the middle. Germline assignment: CDR1 MNHEY and CDR2 SVGEGT. The CDR3 here is CASSYSYGGDYYEQYF. For the CDR3, the DNA is TGTGCCAGCAGTTACTCGTATGGCGGGGATTACTACGAGCAGTACTTC.

This clonotype was counted ten times or more. The J gene is TRBJ2-7, the V gene TRBV6-1; 9 nucleotides line up with TRBD1. CDR1 and CDR2 from the germline V gene are MNHNS and SASEGT. The trim removed 6 bases at V and 6 bases at J, leaving 18 bases unmatched. The CDR3 runs 17 residues. The CDR3 sequence: CASRAGTGRTLASEQYF. The CDR3 nucleotides are TGTGCCAGCAGGGCGGGGACAGGGAGAACTCTGGCCTCCGAGCAGTACTTC.